Sequencing of this T cell receptor beta chain was carried out in a study of shared clonotypes between healthy human individuals. Findings and caveats of the study: Shared across a handful of donors were around 5% of the naive CD4 clonotypes.

Adult Caucasians living in Nashville, Tennessee made up all of the donors. Repertoires were generated with immunoSEQ multiplex PCR, while TCRdb's copy carries only in-frame clones and drops some. Of about 2.3 million clones listed, roughly 92% are singletons. As concerns this clone: Its cognate antigen is unknown.

CDR3 length: 15 amino acids. Per germline, CDR1 SEHNR and CDR2 FQNEAQ (reference sequence). The V end lost 10 bases, the J end lost 4 bases, and 19 bases lay between the germline ends. Material for sequencing was naive CD4+ T cells from PBMCs. Subset of the sample: CD45RA+ positively selected. The chain combines TRBV7-9 with TRBJ2-2; D tentatively fits TRBD1 or TRBD2 (6 bases each). This TCR came from a man between 18 and 35 years old in good health. Some clones in this sample may be carry-over from other donors' samples. CDR3 region: CATLWGAASTGELFF. CDR3 DNA: TGTGCCACCTTGTGGGGGGCGGCCTCCACCGGGGAGCTGTTTTTT.